This T cell receptor (beta chain) originates from a study of T cells after posttransplantation cyclophosphamide. Study-level results: Donor-recipient repertoire similarity was low at 1-2 months, rising over year one. Tissue-infiltrating T cells from skin or gut overlapped little with blood T cells. TRB clonality was highly associated with recipient CMV seropositivity and reactivation.

This clone showed up many times. As yet, its antigen is unknown. Germline V CDR1 and CDR2: MDHEN, SYDVKM. The CDR3 runs 16 residues. Trimming at V came to 6 bases and at J to 5 bases, leaving 14 bases not matched to a gene. Repertoires were generated with immunoSEQ multiplex PCR, while TCRdb's copy carries only in-frame clones and drops some. This sample has some 37,000 clones, each found more than once. This chain joins TRBV28 and TRBJ2-5; TRBD1 aligns across 8 bases. The source material was PBMCs. The source is a girl aged 5 to 17 in good health, CMV-negative, and a related stem cell transplant donor. The chain's CDR3 is CASSLPQGQGWETQYF. CDR3 DNA: TGTGCCAGCAGCCTACCCCAAGGACAGGGATGGGAGACCCAGTACTTC.